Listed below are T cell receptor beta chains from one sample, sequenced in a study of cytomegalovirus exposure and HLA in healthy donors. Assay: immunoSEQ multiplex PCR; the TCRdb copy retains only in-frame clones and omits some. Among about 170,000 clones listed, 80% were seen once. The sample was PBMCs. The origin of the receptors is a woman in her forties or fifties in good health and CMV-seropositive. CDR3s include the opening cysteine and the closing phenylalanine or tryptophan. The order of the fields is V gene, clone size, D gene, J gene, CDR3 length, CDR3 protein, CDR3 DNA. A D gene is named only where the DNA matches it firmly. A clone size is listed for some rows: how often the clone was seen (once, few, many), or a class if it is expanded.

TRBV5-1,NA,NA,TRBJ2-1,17,CASSANPTQSSYNEQFF,TGCGCCAGCAGCGCAAACCCTACACAGAGCTCCTACAATGAGCAGTTCTTC
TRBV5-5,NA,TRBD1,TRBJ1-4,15,CASSRPGTGGEKLFF,TGTGCCAGCAGCCGACCCGGGACAGGGGGAGAAAAACTGTTTTTT
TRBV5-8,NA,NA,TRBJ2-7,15,CASSLWVQGSYEQYF,TGTGCCAGCAGCTTGTGGGTTCAGGGTTCCTACGAGCAGTACTTC
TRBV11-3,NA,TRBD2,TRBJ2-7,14,CASSRTSGSYEQYF,TGTGCCAGCAGCAGGACTAGCGGGAGTTACGAGCAGTACTTC
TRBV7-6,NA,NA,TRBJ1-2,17,CASSEASVQNVDYGYTF,TGTGCCAGCAGTGAAGCTAGCGTTCAGAACGTCGACTATGGCTACACCTTC
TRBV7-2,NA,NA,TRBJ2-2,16,CASSPGRPKGAGELFF,TGTGCCAGCAGCCCGGGACGACCAAAGGGGGCCGGGGAGCTGTTTTTT
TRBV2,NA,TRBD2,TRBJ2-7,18,CASSEVGGRSGSGYEQYF,TGTGCCAGCAGTGAAGTGGGGGGACGTAGCGGGAGCGGTTACGAGCAGTACTTC
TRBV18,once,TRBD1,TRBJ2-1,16,CASSPLGQNSYNEQFF,TGTGCCAGCTCACCACTGGGACAGAACTCCTACAATGAGCAGTTCTTC
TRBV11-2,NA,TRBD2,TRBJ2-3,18,CASSSARTSGGVTDTQYF,TGTGCCAGCAGCTCCGCCCGGACTAGCGGGGGGGTCACAGATACGCAGTATTTT
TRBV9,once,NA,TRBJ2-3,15,CASSVGATPTDTQYF,TGTGCCAGCAGCGTAGGGGCGACCCCCACAGATACGCAGTATTTT
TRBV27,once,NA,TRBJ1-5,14,CASRDLGSNQPQHF,TGTGCCAGCAGGGACTTGGGGAGCAATCAGCCCCAGCATTTT
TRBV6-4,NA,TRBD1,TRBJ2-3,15,CASSSGQGSTDTQYF,TGTGCCAGCAGTTCGGGACAGGGAAGCACAGATACGCAGTATTTT
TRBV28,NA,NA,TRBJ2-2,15,CASSQQGRDTGELFF,TGTGCCAGCAGCCAACAGGGAAGAGACACCGGGGAGCTGTTTTTT
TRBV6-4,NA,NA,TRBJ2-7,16,CASTKPGDPGIYEQYF,TGTGCCAGCACCAAACCAGGGGACCCCGGTATCTACGAGCAGTACTTC
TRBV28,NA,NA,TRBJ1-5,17,CASSLAHFDYSNQPQHF,TGTGCCAGCAGCCTGGCGCACTTTGACTATAGCAATCAGCCCCAGCATTTT
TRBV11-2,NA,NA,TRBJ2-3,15,CASSLERTSTDTQYF,TGTGCCAGCAGCTTGGAGAGAACTAGCACAGATACGCAGTATTTT
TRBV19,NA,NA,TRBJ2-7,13,CASSQRAGSEQYF,TGTGCCAGTAGTCAGAGAGCAGGGTCCGAGCAGTACTTC
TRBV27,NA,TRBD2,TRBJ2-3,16,CASSFGAGGRTDTQYF,TGTGCCAGCAGTTTCGGGGCGGGAGGGAGAACAGATACGCAGTATTTT
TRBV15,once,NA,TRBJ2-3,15,CATTRRQGGTDTQYF,TGTGCCACCACTCGGAGGCAGGGGGGTACAGATACGCAGTATTTT
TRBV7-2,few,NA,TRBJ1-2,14,CASSLALGVSGYTF,TGTGCCAGCAGCTTAGCGCTAGGGGTTAGTGGCTACACCTTC
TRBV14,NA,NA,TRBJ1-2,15,CASSQETAFGYGYTF,TGTGCCAGCAGCCAAGAGACAGCTTTTGGCTATGGCTACACCTTC
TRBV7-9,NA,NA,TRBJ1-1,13,CASSLQGNTEAFF,TGTGCCAGCAGCTTACAGGGGAACACTGAAGCTTTCTTT
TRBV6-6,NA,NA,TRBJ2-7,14,CASSYVEGPYEQYF,TGTGCCAGCAGTTACGTGGAGGGGCCCTACGAGCAGTACTTC
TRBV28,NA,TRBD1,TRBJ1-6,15,CASSSETGGNSPLHF,TGTGCCAGCAGTTCCGAGACAGGGGGCAATTCACCCCTCCACTTT
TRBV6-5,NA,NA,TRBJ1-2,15,CASSYSTGYLYGYTF,TGTGCCAGCAGTTACTCGACAGGTTATCTCTATGGCTACACCTTC
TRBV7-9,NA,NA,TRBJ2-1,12,CSSSSARGEQFF,TGTTCCAGCAGCTCCGCCCGCGGTGAGCAGTTCTTC
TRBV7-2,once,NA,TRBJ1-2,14,CASREGNRRHGYTF,TGTGCCAGCAGGGAGGGGAACCGTCGTCATGGCTACACCTTC
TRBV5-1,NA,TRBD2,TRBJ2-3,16,CASSPPSLAGGDTQYF,TGCGCCAGCAGCCCCCCCTCACTAGCGGGGGGTGATACGCAGTATTTT
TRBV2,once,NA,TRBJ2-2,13,CASSAGNTGELFF,TGTGCCAGCAGTGCAGGCAACACCGGGGAGCTGTTTTTT
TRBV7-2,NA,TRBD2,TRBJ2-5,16,CASSLTLAGGQETQYF,TGTGCCAGCAGCTTAACTCTAGCGGGGGGACAAGAGACCCAGTACTTC
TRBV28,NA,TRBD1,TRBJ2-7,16,CASSLVPGTAAYEQYF,TGTGCCAGCAGTTTAGTCCCGGGGACAGCCGCCTACGAGCAGTACTTC
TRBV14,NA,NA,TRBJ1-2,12,CASSQTGRGYTF,TGTGCCAGCAGCCAAACAGGGCGCGGCTACACCTTC
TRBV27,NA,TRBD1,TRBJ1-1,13,CASSVQGAVEAFF,TGTGCCAGCAGTGTACAGGGGGCAGTTGAAGCTTTCTTT
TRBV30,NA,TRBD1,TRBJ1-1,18,CAWSRASTGLAMNTEAFF,TGTGCCTGGAGTCGGGCATCGACAGGGCTGGCCATGAACACTGAAGCTTTCTTT
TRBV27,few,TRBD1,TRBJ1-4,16,CASSFLRRGRHEKLFF,TGTGCCAGCAGTTTTTTACGCAGGGGGCGTCATGAAAAACTGTTTTTT
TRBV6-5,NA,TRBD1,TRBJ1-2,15,CASSWAGQGAGGYTF,TGTGCCAGCAGTTGGGCGGGTCAGGGGGCTGGTGGCTACACCTTC
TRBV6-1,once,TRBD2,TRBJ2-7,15,CASRPKRGSSYEQYF,TGTGCCAGCAGACCTAAGCGGGGGAGCTCCTACGAGCAGTACTTC
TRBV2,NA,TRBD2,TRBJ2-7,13,CASVRGLAYEQYF,TGTGCCAGCGTGAGGGGACTAGCTTACGAGCAGTACTTC
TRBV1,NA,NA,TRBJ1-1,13,CTSSQGGHTEAFF,TGCACCAGCAGCCAAGGGGGCCACACTGAAGCTTTCTTT
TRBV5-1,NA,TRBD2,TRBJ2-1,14,CASSWGLAGAEQFF,TGCGCCAGCAGCTGGGGACTAGCGGGGGCGGAGCAGTTCTTC
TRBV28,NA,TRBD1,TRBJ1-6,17,CASGSRGTGRNNSPLHF,TGTGCCAGCGGATCCAGGGGGACAGGACGAAATAATTCACCCCTCCACTTT
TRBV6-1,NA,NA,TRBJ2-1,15,CASSASGSSYNEQFF,TGTGCCAGCAGCGCGAGCGGTAGCTCCTACAATGAGCAGTTCTTC
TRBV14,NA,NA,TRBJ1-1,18,CASSQAGGFSFMNTEAFF,TGTGCCAGCAGCCAAGCGGGGGGTTTCTCTTTCATGAACACTGAAGCTTTCTTT
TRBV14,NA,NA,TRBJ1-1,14,CASSQRLEGTEAFF,TGTGCCAGCAGCCAACGATTAGAGGGCACTGAAGCTTTCTTT
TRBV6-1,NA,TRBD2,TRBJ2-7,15,CASSRSSGGTYEQYF,TGTGCCAGCAGTCGATCTAGCGGGGGGACCTACGAGCAGTACTTC
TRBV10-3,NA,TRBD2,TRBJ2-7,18,CAISAGTSYGAGIYEQYF,TGTGCCATCAGCGCTGGGACTAGCTACGGGGCCGGTATCTACGAGCAGTACTTC
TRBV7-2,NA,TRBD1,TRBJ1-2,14,CASSLQAGGFGYTF,TGTGCCAGCAGCTTACAGGCAGGGGGCTTTGGCTACACCTTC
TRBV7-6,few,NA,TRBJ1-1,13,CASSVQGTLEAFF,TGTGCCAGCAGCGTACAGGGAACCCTGGAAGCTTTCTTT
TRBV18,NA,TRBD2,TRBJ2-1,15,CASSPPGTTLMEQFF,TGTGCCAGCTCACCACCTGGGACTACTTTAATGGAGCAGTTCTTC